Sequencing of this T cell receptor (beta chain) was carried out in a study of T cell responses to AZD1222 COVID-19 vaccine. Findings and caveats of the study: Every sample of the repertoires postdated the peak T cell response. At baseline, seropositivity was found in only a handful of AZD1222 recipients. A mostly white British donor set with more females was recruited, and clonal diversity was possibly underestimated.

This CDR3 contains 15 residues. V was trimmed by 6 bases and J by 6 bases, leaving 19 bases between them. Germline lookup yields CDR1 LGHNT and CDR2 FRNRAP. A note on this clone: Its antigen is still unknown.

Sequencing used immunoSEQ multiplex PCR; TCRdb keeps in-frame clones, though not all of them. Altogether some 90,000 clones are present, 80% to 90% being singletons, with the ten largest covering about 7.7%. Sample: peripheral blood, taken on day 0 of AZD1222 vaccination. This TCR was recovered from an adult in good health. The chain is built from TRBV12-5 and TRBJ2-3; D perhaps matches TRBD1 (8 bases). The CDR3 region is CASGQQGGFGDTQYF. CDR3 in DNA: TGTGCTAGTGGGCAACAGGGGGGGTTTGGCGATACGCAGTATTTT. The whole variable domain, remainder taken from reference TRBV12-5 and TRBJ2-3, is DARVTQTPRHKVTEMGQEVTMRCQPILGHNTVFWYRQTMMQGLELLAYFRNRAPLDDSGMPKDRFSAEMPDATLATLKIQPSEPRDSAVYFCASGQQGGFGDTQYFGPGTRLTVL.